This T cell receptor (beta chain) was retrieved from a study of shared clonotypes between healthy human individuals. Study-level results: An effect of sequencing depth on clonotype sharing among donors was expected. Relative to their counterparts shared across all four donors, non-shared clonotypes exhibited diminished generation probabilities.

The naive CD8 fraction comprised CD45RO-negative cells positively selected for CCR7 and excluded terminally differentiated effector memory CD45RA+ cells. The germline V gene has CDR1 MDHEN and CDR2 SYDVKM. Trimming at V came to 3 bases and at J to 5 bases, leaving 8 bases not matched to a gene. This CDR3 spans 15 amino acids. Notes on this clone: Its antigen remains unknown.

Sequenced by immunoSEQ multiplex PCR; TCRdb stores in-frame clones only, minus some. The sample consists of 750,000 to 1,000,000 clones, almost 95% of them appearing once. Material: naive CD8+ T cells sorted from blood. The chain uses TRBV28 and TRBJ2-5; 8 bases match TRBD2. This clonotype was obtained from a man aged 25-40 years in good health. The CDR3 region is CASSFREGPPETQYF. The CDR3 bases are TGTGCCAGCAGTTTCCGGGAGGGCCCCCCCGAGACCCAGTACTTC. The full variable domain, rest sourced from reference TRBV28 and TRBJ2-5, is DVKVTQSSRYLVKRTGEKVFLECVQDMDHENMFWYRQDPGLGLRLIYFSYDVKMKEKGDIPEGYSVSREKKERFSLILESASTNQTSMYLCASSFREGPPETQYFGPGTRLLVL.